The sequence of this TCR beta chain was determined in a study of regulatory dendritic cells for organ transplantation. The length of the CDR3 is 16 residues. Looked up from germline, CDR1 is PRHDT and CDR2 is FYEKMQ (reference sequence). Sorted T cells were CFSE-labeled and cultured five to six days with allogeneic regulatory or mature dendritic cells at 1:10. Notes on this clone: The antigen is undetermined. The junction shows a germline mismatch at one end, possibly a read error.

The data were produced by immunoSEQ multiplex PCR, yet TCRdb's version contains in-frame clones alone and is incomplete. The sample shows over 10,000 clones, roughly 86% of them seen only once. Sequencing input: naive CD8+ T cells from blood cultured with regulatory dendritic cells. Subset described: CD45RA+ naive T cells. The sequence derives from a human donor in good health. V is TRBV13 and J is TRBJ1-6; no clear D gene. The CDR3 bases are TGTGCCAGCAGCTTAGGCATTTCAGGCCATAATTTACCCCTCCACTTT. This encodes CASSLGISGHNLPLHF.